Sequencing of this T cell receptor beta chain was carried out in a study of T cells in Graves' hyperthyroidism and ophthalmopathy (dated by TCRdb to about 2019). For the wider study: To identify distinguishing TCR V-J signatures, a discovery cohort of 100 patients was used, comprising some 43 with Graves' ophthalmopathy and approximately 58 with stable Graves' hyperthyroidism. Prospective prediction of ophthalmopathy was tested in an independent validation cohort consisting of fewer than 20 hyperthyroidism patients and some 16 patients who later progressed to ophthalmopathy. For training and testing, the 100 or so patients in the discovery cohort were randomly divided in a 7:3 ratio. The study also compared thyroid tissue and blood T-cell repertoires from several Graves' hyperthyroidism patients. After sampling, hyperthyroidism patients received methimazole starting at 30 mg daily, and ophthalmopathy patients received high-dose intravenous methylprednisolone. TCR Vbeta CDR3 sequencing of approximately 140 peripheral blood samples (over 40 ophthalmopathy, under 80 hyperthyroidism and some 17 progressor patients) is reported in the paper.

The TCR beta CDR3 regions were amplified from the RNA transcripts. The TCR CDR3 was subjected to a first round of RT-PCR using the HTBI primer set and the Qiagen OneStep RT-PCR kit. Libraries were constructed in a second round of multiplex PCR, after which size selection and purification were performed. The libraries were sequenced on an Illumina HiSeq2000 using paired-end 100 bp reads. Turning to the authors' computational methods: SOAPnuke was used to process the raw data, removing reads that contained adapters or uncalled bases, had a mean Phred below 15, or lacked an exact match to the constant primer or identifier. High-quality paired reads were merged using COPE v1.2.5, and each unique nucleotide sequence was defined as a clonotype. Clonotypes were aligned to IMGT TRBV, TRBD and TRBJ reference segments using MiTCR v1.1. Only V-J combinations with frequency above 0.0001, covering about 99% of repertoires, were analysed. A TCS score was defined as the ratio of F50 (clonal expansion) to E x V (chaos), with BLOSUM62-based TCRdist applied between CDR3 peptides within each V-J. Welch's t-statistics and random forest reduced around 510 V-J features to 10 to 15, which were used in a naive Bayes classifier (R e1071). The similarity between thyroid and blood repertoires was quantified using the Morisita-Horn index. The public reads were reprocessed in TCRdb via fastp at Q25 and MiXCR, keeping in-frame beta chains. Every CDR3 protein is listed once, alongside the most common genes and DNA of its rows. V and J calls and clone size were set by TCRdb, not the authors. This sample comprises about 660,000 distinct CDR3 sequences, 45% of them detected only once. Clones ranked in the top ten supply roughly 7.2% of the sample.

On the study overall, not on this receptor specifically: A model built on a 13 V-J signature distinguished ophthalmopathy from stable hyperthyroidism, reaching over 85% sensitivity and approximately 81% specificity in cross-validation and 80%/75% in testing. Blood samples also contained most of the expanded thyroid clonotypes (frequency above 0.001), which suggests that blood repertoires may reflect thyroid immune responses. In validation, progression to ophthalmopathy was predicted by the model with about 70% sensitivity and 72.22% specificity, a median of approximately 6.5 months before onset. Sample size was not statistically predetermined, and blinding of investigators to group allocation was not performed.

Trimming costs V 2 bases and J 6 bases, and their ends lie 7 bases apart. From a lookup of the germline V gene, CDR1 and CDR2 are MNHEY and SVGAGI. The CDR3 numbers 12 residues from cysteine through phenylalanine. Only the CDR3 portion is preserved as DNA: 36 bases, with reading frame beginning at the first base. With regard to this clonotype: Its antigen is unknown. Base qualities are missing; no much larger clone stands one base away.

Patients with uncontrolled infections, other autoimmune diseases, pregnancy or lactation were excluded. Diagnoses relied on clinical symptoms, serum thyroxine and TRAb, thyroid ultrasound and orbital computed tomography. Total RNA was extracted with Trizol reagent, and quality was checked on an Agilent 2100 Bioanalyzer. Recombination connected TRBV6-5 to TRBJ1-2; TRBD1 is a possible D gene, resting on 5 matching bases. Sequenced sample: peripheral blood or thyroid tissue (not recorded which). This sequence was found in an adult man with Graves' disease, either hyperthyroidism or ophthalmopathy (not recorded which). The CDR3 corresponds to CASSYGRDGYTF. The nucleotide sequence is TGTGCCAGCAGTTACGGCAGGGATGGCTACACCTTC.